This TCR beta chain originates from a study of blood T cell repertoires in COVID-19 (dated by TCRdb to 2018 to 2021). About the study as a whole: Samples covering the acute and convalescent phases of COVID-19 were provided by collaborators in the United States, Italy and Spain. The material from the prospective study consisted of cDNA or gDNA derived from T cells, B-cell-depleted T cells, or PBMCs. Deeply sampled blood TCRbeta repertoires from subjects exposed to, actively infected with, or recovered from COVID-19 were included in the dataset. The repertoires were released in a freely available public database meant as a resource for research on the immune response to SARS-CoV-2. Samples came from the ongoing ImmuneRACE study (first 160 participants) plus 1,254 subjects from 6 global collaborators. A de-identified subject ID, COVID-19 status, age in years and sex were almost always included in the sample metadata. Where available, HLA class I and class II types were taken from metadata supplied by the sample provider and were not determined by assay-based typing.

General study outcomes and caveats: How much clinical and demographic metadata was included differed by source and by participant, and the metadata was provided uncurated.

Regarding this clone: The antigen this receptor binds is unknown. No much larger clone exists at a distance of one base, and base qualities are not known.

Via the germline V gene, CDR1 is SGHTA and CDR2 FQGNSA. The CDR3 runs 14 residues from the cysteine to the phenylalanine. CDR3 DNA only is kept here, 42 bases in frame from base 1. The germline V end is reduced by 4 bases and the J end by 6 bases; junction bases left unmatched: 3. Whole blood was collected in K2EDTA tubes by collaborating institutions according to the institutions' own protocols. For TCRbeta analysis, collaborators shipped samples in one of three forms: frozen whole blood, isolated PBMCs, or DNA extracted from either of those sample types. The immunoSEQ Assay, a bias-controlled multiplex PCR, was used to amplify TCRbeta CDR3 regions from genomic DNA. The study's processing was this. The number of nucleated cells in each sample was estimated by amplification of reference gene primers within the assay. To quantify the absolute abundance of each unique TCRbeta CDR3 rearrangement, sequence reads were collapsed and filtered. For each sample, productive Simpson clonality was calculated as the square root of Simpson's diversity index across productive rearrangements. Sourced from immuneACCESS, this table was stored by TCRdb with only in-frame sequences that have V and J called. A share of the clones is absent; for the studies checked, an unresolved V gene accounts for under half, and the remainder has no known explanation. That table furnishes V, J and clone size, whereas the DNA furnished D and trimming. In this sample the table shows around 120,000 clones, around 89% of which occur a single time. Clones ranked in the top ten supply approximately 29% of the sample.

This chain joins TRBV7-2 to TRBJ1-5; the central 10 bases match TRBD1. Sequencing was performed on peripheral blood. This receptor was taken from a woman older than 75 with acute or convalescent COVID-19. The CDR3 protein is CASSYGTGVQPQHF. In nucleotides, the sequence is TGTGCCAGCAGCTACGGGACAGGGGTTCAGCCCCAGCATTTT.